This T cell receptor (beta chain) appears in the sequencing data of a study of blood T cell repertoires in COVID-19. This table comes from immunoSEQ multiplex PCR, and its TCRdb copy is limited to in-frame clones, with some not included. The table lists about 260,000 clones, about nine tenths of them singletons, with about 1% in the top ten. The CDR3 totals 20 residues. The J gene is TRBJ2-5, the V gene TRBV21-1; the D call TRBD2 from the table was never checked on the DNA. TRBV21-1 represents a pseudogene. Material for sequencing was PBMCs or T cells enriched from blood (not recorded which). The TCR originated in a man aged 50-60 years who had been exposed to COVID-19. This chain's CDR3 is CASSKEGGLAGGPYQETQYF. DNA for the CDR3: TGTGCCAGCAGCAAAGAGGGAGGACTAGCGGGGGGCCCGTACCAAGAGACCCAGTACTTC.